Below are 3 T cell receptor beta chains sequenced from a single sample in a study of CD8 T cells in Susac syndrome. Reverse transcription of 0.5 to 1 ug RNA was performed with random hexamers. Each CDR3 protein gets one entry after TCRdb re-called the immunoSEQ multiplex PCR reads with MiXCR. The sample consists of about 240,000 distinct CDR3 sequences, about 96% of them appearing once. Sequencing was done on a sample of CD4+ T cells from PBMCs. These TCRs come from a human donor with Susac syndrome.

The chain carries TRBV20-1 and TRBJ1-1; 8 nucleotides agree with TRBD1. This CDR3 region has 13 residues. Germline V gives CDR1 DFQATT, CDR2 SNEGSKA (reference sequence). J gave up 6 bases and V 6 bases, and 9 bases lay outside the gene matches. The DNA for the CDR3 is TGCAGTGCCGGTGGACAGGGATGGGCTGAAGCTTTCTTT. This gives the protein CSAGGQGWAEAFF.

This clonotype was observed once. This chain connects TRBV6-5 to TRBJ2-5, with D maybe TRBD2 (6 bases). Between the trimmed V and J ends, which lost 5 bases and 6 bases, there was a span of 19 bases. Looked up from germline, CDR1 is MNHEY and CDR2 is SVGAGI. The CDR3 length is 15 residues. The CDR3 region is CASSRAGSQLKTQYF. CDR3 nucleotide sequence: TGTGCCAGCAGTCGGGCGGGAAGCCAGCTAAAGACCCAGTACTTC.

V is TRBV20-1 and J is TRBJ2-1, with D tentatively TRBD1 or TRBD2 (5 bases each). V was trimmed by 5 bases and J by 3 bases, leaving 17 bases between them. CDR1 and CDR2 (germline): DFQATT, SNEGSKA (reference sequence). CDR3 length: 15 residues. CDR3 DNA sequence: TGCAGTGCTCTCCCCCATGGGGGTTACTACAATGAGCAGTTCTTC. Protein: CSALPHGGYYNEQFF.